This T cell receptor (beta chain) is drawn from a study of control samples from healthy donors and cancer patients. The trim removed 2 bases at V and 4 bases at J, leaving 11 bases unmatched. The CDR3 has 16 amino acids. Germline V gene lookup returns CDR1 MNHEY and CDR2 SVGAGI. Profiled with immunoSEQ multiplex PCR; TCRdb holds only in-frame clones, not every one. Its table lists roughly 190,000 clones. The sample consisted of blood. V usage is TRBV6-5 and J usage is TRBJ2-7, with TRBD2 identical over 7 bases. The TCR was taken from a woman aged 25 to 45 in good health. The CDR3 loop is CASSYATGEGGYEQYF. CDR3 DNA: TGTGCCAGCAGTTACGCCACGGGGGAGGGTGGGTACGAGCAGTACTTC.